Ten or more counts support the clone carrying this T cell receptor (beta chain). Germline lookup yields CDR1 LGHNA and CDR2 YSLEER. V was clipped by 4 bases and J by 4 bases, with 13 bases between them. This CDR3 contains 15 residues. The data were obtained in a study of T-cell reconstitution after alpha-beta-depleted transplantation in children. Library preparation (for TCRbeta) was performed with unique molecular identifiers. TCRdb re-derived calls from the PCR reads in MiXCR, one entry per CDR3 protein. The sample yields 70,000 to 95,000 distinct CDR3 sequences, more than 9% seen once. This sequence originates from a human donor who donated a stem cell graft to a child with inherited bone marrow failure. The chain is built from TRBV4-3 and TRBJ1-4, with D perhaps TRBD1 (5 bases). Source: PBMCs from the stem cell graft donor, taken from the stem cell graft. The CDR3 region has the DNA TGCGCCAGCAGCCGAGAAACAGGCCTTAATGAAAAACTGTTTTTT. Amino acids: CASSRETGLNEKLFF.